These 25 T cell receptor beta chains were all obtained from the same sample, sequenced in a study of blood T cells in healthy people across ages. It was with a sample-barcoded 5' primer and a J-beta primer mix that a second PCR of about 6 to 12 cycles was run. TCRdb fed the 5' RACE reads into MiXCR, producing one record per CDR3 protein. Among about 1.6 million distinct CDR3 sequences listed, approximately 32% were seen once. The sequencing input was blood. These receptors all come from a woman under 40 in good health.

This clonotype appeared a few times. The V and J genes are TRBV4-1 and TRBJ2-7; 10 bases map to TRBD2. Germline trimming cut 4 bases from V and 3 bases from J; bases unmatched to any gene: 6. This CDR3 has 15 amino acids. Per germline, CDR1 MGHRA and CDR2 YSYEKL. CDR3 sequence reads: CASSPTGTSVYEQYF. The DNA of the CDR3 is TGCGCCAGCAGCCCTACCGGGACTAGCGTCTACGAGCAGTACTTC.

This clonotype was counted between two and nine times. The gene calls are TRBV12-3 or TRBV12-4 and TRBJ1-5; no definite D call. Trimming took off 5 bases at V and 5 bases at J, with 13 bases between the two ends. This CDR3 has 14 amino acids. The CDR3 nucleotides are TGTGCCAGCAGTATACGTCGTGGGGATCAGCCCCAGCATTTT. Amino acids: CASSIRRGDQPQHF.

The rearrangement links TRBV7-2 to TRBJ1-4, with TRBD1 as a possible D gene (5 bases). Germline CDR1 and CDR2: SGHTA and FQGNSA. The V gene lost 5 bases and the J gene lost 8 bases, with 21 bases spanning the gap. The CDR3 is made up of 16 amino acids. DNA of the CDR3: TGTGCCAGCAGCACCTTATCTCGGGGCTGGGGGGAAAAACTGTTTTTT. This codes for CASSTLSRGWGEKLFF.

On this clonotype: A much more abundant neighbour one base away suggests this may be a read error. The genes are TRBV29-1 and TRBJ2-1; D is ambiguous. Germline CDR1 and CDR2: SQVTM and ANQGSEA. The CDR3 consists of 12 residues. The CDR3 DNA is TGCAGCGTTGAAGTGCTAGGGCATGAGCAGTGCTTC. Translation gives CSVEVLGHEQCF.

This clonotype was counted ten times or more. V gene TRBV29-1 combines with J gene TRBJ2-5, with 10 bases matching TRBD1. The length of the CDR3 is 13 residues. J gave up 5 bases and V 6 bases, and 6 bases lay outside the gene matches. Per the germline V gene, CDR1 is SQVTM and CDR2 is ANQGSEA. The CDR3 loop reads CSVSGTGVETQYF. As DNA, the CDR3 is TGCAGCGTCTCCGGGACAGGGGTGGAGACCCAGTACTTC. Variable domain in full (rest from reference TRBV29-1 and TRBJ2-5): SAVISQKPSRDICQRGTSLTIQCQVDSQVTMMFWYRQQPGQSLTLIATANQGSEATYESGFVIDKFPISRPNLTFSTLTVSNMSPEDSSIYLCSVSGTGVETQYFGPGTRLLVL.

The CDR3 DNA is TGTGCCAGCAGCAAAACGGACATCTCGGTCACTGGCTACACCTTC. Translated: CASSKTDISVTGYTF. The V gene is TRBV3-1, the J gene TRBJ1-2; D is possibly TRBD1 (5 bases). V was cut by 5 bases and J by 7 bases, with 20 bases left in between. The germline V gene has CDR1 LGHDT and CDR2 YNNKEL (reference sequence). The CDR3 loop spans 15 amino acids.

This chain connects TRBV11-2 to TRBJ1-1; tentative D call: TRBD1 (5 bases). Trimming shortened V by 8 bases and J by 1 base, and 11 bases separated the two germline ends. The CDR3 totals 13 residues. The germline gives CDR1 SGHAT, CDR2 FQNNGV. The CDR3 loop reads CASGGTSNTEAFF. CDR3 bases: TGTGCCAGCGGCGGGACTTCGAACACTGAAGCTTTCTTT.

The V gene is TRBV20-1, the J gene TRBJ2-7, with 9 bases identical to TRBD1. This CDR3 comprises 17 residues. CDR1 and CDR2 (germline): DFQATT, SNEGSKA (reference sequence). With 0 bases clipped from V and 6 bases from J, the junction kept 15 bases outside the gene matches. The CDR3 DNA sequence: TGCAGTGCTAGAGACCGGGACAGGGATTTTTCGTCGGGCGAGCAGTACTTC. This translates into CSARDRDRDFSSGEQYF.

This clonotype was observed a few times. This chain links TRBV18 with TRBJ2-5, with 9 bases aligning to TRBD2. Germline V gene lookup returns CDR1 KGHSH and CDR2 LQKENI. V gave up 6 bases and J gave up 0 bases; unmatched junction bases: 8. The CDR3 runs to 16 residues. The DNA for the CDR3 is TGTGCCAGCTCCCATCTTAGCGGGAGAAACCAAGAGACCCAGTACTTC. It translates to CASSHLSGRNQETQYF.

The CDR3 DNA reads TGTGCCAGCAGTTTCGCCAGGTTTAATGAAAAACTGTTTTTT. It codes for CASSFARFNEKLFF. The chain uses TRBV27 and TRBJ1-4; D unclear. CDR1 and CDR2 (germline): MNHEY, SMNVEV (reference sequence). V was trimmed by 3 bases and J by 4 bases, leaving 9 bases between them. The CDR3 consists of 14 residues.

As concerns this clonotype: A much larger clonotype is one base distant, so this may be a read error. This chain links TRBV18 with TRBJ2-3; 8 nucleotides line up with TRBD2. There are 18 residues in the CDR3. Germline loops: CDR1 KGHSH, CDR2 LQKENI. V trimming: 5 bases; J trimming: 0 bases; junction bases outside the gene matches: 13. In DNA form, the CDR3 reads TGTGCCAGCTCATATCGCGGGAGCGGGGGATCTAGCACAGATACGCAGTATTTT. This gives the protein CASSYRGSGGSSTDTQYF.

As for this clonotype: The junction and the germline gene differ at one end; a read error may be behind it. This chain links TRBV28 with TRBJ1-2; D possibly corresponds to TRBD1 (5 bases). Looked up from germline, CDR1 is MDHEN and CDR2 is SYDVKM. The CDR3 loop spans 14 amino acids. CDR3 protein: CASRQDGTNYGYAF. The CDR3 region has the DNA TGTGCCAGCAGACAGGACGGGACTAACTATGGCTACGCCTTC.

Details on this clonotype: A much larger clonotype is one base distant, so this may be a read error. The genes are TRBV6-1 and TRBJ2-7; a possible D gene is TRBD2 (6 bases). From germline, CDR1 is MNHNS and CDR2 SASEGT. V lost 4 bases to trimming and J lost 4 bases, with 14 bases between them. This CDR3 spans 14 amino acids. CDR3 sequence: CASSGRDGLYEQYF. DNA of the CDR3: TGTGCCAGCAGTGGGAGGGACGGACTTTACGAGCAGTACTTC.

The rearrangement links TRBV6-1 to TRBJ1-2, with D perhaps matching TRBD1 (5 bases). This CDR3 has 14 residues. CDR1 is MNHNS, CDR2 SASEGT, per germline. Trimming shortened V by 3 bases and J by 4 bases, and 12 bases separated the two germline ends. Written as DNA, the CDR3 is TGTGCCAGCAGTGATTCGACAGACTCCTATGGCTACACCTTC. The encoded protein is CASSDSTDSYGYTF.

The V and J genes are TRBV27 and TRBJ2-5; D is perhaps TRBD1 (5 bases). The CDR3 length is 14 residues. Trimming cost V 4 bases and J 5 bases, with 14 bases left between them. Germline-derived CDR1 and CDR2 are MNHEY and SMNVEV (reference sequence). DNA of the CDR3: TGTGCCAGCAGTTGGGGCATAAGTCCGGAGACCCAGTACTTC. This encodes CASSWGISPETQYF.

The rearrangement uses TRBV4-1 and TRBJ1-1, with D perhaps matching TRBD1 (6 bases). The germline V gene has CDR1 MGHRA and CDR2 YSYEKL. The CDR3 totals 14 residues. V was cut by 2 bases and J by 7 bases, with 14 bases left in between. The CDR3 loop reads CASSQLTGQFEAFF. The CDR3 DNA reads TGCGCCAGCAGCCAACTGACGGGACAATTTGAAGCTTTCTTT.

The chain combines TRBV15 with TRBJ2-3, with no clear D. The CDR3 consists of 16 residues. Trimming stripped 4 bases from V and 0 bases from J, with 14 bases between. Germline CDR1 is LNHNV and CDR2 is YYDKDF (reference sequence). The CDR3 DNA sequence: TGTGCCACCAGCAATTCCCGAACATCTAGCACAGATACGCAGTATTTT. This gives the protein CATSNSRTSSTDTQYF.

This clonotype was seen a handful of times. The V gene is TRBV5-1, the J gene TRBJ2-7; D remains ambiguous. The length of the CDR3 is 15 residues. Germline V gene sequence: CDR1 SGHRS, CDR2 YFSETQ. V lost 4 bases, J lost 5 bases, and 19 bases lay in between. The CDR3 bases are TGCGCCAGCAGCCCCTCTATCAGATCCCAGAACGAGCAGTACTTC. It specifies CASSPSIRSQNEQYF.

This clonotype was counted a few times. The chain recombines TRBV7-3 with TRBJ2-1; D unresolved. The CDR3 is made up of 16 amino acids. Germline-derived CDR1 and CDR2 are SGHTA and FQGTGA. V was trimmed by 1 base and J by 2 bases, leaving 12 bases between them. CDR3 nucleotides: TGTGCCAGCAGCTTAAGGCCAGCTGAAGCCTACAATGAGCAGTTCTTC. Amino acid sequence: CASSLRPAEAYNEQFF. Full variable domain (missing parts from reference TRBV7-3 and TRBJ2-1): GAGVSQTPSNKVTEKGKYVELRCDPISGHTALYWYRQSLGQGPEFLIYFQGTGAADDSGLPNDRFFAVRPEGSVSTLKIQRTERGDSAVYLCASSLRPAEAYNEQFFGPGTRLTVL.

The chain couples TRBV12-3 or TRBV12-4 to TRBJ1-1; 9 bases align to TRBD1. The CDR3 totals 15 residues. The V and J ends lost 6 bases and 5 bases, in that order; junction bases with no gene match: 10. CDR3 protein: CASSFNRGQRTEAFF. In nucleotides, the CDR3 is TGTGCCAGCAGCTTCAACAGGGGGCAAAGAACTGAAGCTTTCTTT.

The sample holds a few counts of this clonotype. This sequence joins TRBV5-1 and TRBJ2-5, with 7 bases aligning to TRBD1. The germline V gene encodes CDR1 SGHRS and CDR2 YFSETQ. Trimming took 0 bases from V and 1 from J; bases not matched to a gene: 6. CDR3 size: 16 residues. The CDR3 DNA sequence: TGCGCCAGCAGCTTGGAACGGACAGGCTTCCAAGAGACCCAGTACTTC. Amino acid sequence: CASSLERTGFQETQYF.

This chain uses TRBV11-2 with TRBJ2-5; 8 bases are shared with TRBD1. This CDR3 contains 15 residues. Germline CDR1 SGHAT, CDR2 FQNNGV. The junction had 7 bases not matched to a gene; V was cut back by 4 bases and J by 3 bases. The CDR3 sequence is CASSSRQGRKETQYF. The CDR3 region has the DNA TGTGCCAGCAGCTCCAGACAGGGGAGGAAAGAGACCCAGTACTTC.

Comments on this clonotype: A read error is possible here, since a much larger clone lies one base away. The V call is TRBV5-6, the J call TRBJ2-5, with D possibly being TRBD1 or TRBD2 (5 bases each). V was trimmed by 2 bases and J by 3 bases, leaving 8 bases between them. Germline V lookup: CDR1 SGHDT, CDR2 YYEEEE. The CDR3 has 13 residues. The CDR3 DNA is TGTGCCAGCAGCTTTGGGACCAAAGAGACCCAGTACTTC. This encodes CASSFGTKETQYF.

The chain uses TRBV2 and TRBJ1-4; 7 bases match TRBD1. This CDR3 region has 13 residues. CDR1 is SNHLY and CDR2 is FYNNEI in the germline V gene. V lost 3 bases to trimming and J lost 9 bases; unmatched junction nucleotides: 4. The CDR3, as DNA: TGTGCCAGCAGTGAGGGGACAGAAAAAAAACTGTTTTTT. Its protein product is CASSEGTEKKLFF. Combining the CDR3 with reference TRBV2 and TRBJ1-4 gives the whole variable domain EPEVTQTPSHQVTQMGQEVILRCVPISNHLYFYWYRQILGQKVEFLVSFYNNEISEKSEIFDDQFSVERPDGSNFTLKIRSTKLEDSAMYFCASSEGTEKKLFFGSGTQLSVL.

This clonotype occurred a few times. This chain connects TRBV7-9 to TRBJ2-5; D tentatively fits TRBD1 or TRBD2 (5 bases each). The V gene lost 4 bases and the J gene lost 5 bases, with 20 bases spanning the gap. The CDR3 loop spans 16 amino acids. Germline lookup yields CDR1 SEHNR and CDR2 FQNEAQ (reference sequence). The DNA of the CDR3 is TGTGCCAGCAGCTCCACCGGGACCCCCAGTTATGAGACCCAGTACTTC. Amino acid sequence: CASSSTGTPSYETQYF.